One sample yielded the 11 T cell receptor beta chains listed below, sequenced in a study of a mutant IDH1 vaccine in newly diagnosed glioma. These receptors lack a known antigen. This table comes from immunoSEQ multiplex PCR, and its TCRdb copy is limited to in-frame clones, with some not included. The sample includes just under 45,000 clones, roughly 90% of them seen just once. Described time point: week 23, last vaccination. Doses comprised 300 ug of mutant IDH1 20-mer peptide each, plus topical imiquimod. Sequenced material: PBMCs, taken from a glioma patient whose treatment included an IDH1 peptide vaccine. The receptors shown here come from a man aged 50 or older with glioma.

In this sample, this clone turned up once. The chain couples TRBV7-2 to TRBJ1-1, with D tentatively TRBD1 (5 bases). V was cut by 5 bases and J by 1 base, with 14 bases left in between. Germline CDR1 and CDR2: SGHTA and FQGNSA. The CDR3 covers 15 residues. This chain's CDR3 is CASSLGTWGNTEAFF. CDR3 DNA: TGTGCCAGCAGCCTAGGGACTTGGGGGAACACTGAAGCTTTCTTT.

CDR3 in DNA: TGTGCCAGCAGCCCGAACAGGGAAGGGGCCTACGAGCAGTACTTC. This encodes CASSPNREGAYEQYF. The V and J genes are TRBV21-1 and TRBJ2-7; TRBD1 reflects the table's D call only, with no check against the DNA. TRBV21-1 is recorded as a pseudogene. The CDR3 spans 15 residues.

The rearrangement joins TRBV5-6 to TRBJ1-6; possible D gene TRBD1, 6 bases. CDR1 and CDR2 (germline): SGHDT, YYEEEE. V lost 0 bases, J lost 10 bases, and 20 bases lay in between. The CDR3 consists of 17 residues. The CDR3 DNA sequence: TGTGCCAGCAGCTTGGGGAGACAGGATAATGAGGCCTCACCCCTCCACTTT. It is translated as CASSLGRQDNEASPLHF.

The chain links TRBV28 to TRBJ1-6; D gene unclear. The CDR3 runs to 12 residues. Germline CDR1 reads MDHEN; CDR2 reads SYDVKM. Deletions cut 1 base from V and 8 bases from J, with 3 bases between. The CDR3 DNA is TGTGCCAGCAGTTTATTGTATTCACCCCTCCACTTT. The encoded protein is CASSLLYSPLHF.

V and J are TRBV27 and TRBJ2-7; D is unresolved. The V end lost 6 bases, the J end lost 5 bases, and 11 bases lay between the germline ends. Germline loops: CDR1 MNHEY, CDR2 SMNVEV (reference sequence). The CDR3 consists of 12 residues. CDR3 bases: TGTGCCAGCAGCGACCGGCGAGACGAGCAGTACTTC. It is translated as CASSDRRDEQYF.

V gene TRBV15 combines with J gene TRBJ1-2, with 7 bases aligning to TRBD1. From germline, CDR1 is LNHNV and CDR2 YYDKDF (reference sequence). The CDR3 contains 14 residues. J gave up 8 bases and V 4 bases, and 10 bases lay outside the gene matches. The CDR3 reads CATSTEGTARGYTF. The DNA for the CDR3 is TGTGCCACCAGCACTGAGGGGACAGCCAGGGGCTACACCTTC.

The chain links TRBV18 to TRBJ2-1, with D possibly matching TRBD2 (5 bases). With 3 bases removed from V and 0 bases from J, the gap between germline ends came to 12 bases. Germline loops: CDR1 KGHSH, CDR2 LQKENI. This CDR3 has 16 amino acids. CDR3 residues: CASSPSTIPSYNEQFF. CDR3 coding DNA: TGTGCCAGCTCACCTTCGACTATCCCCTCCTACAATGAGCAGTTCTTC.

The genes are TRBV10-3 and TRBJ2-2; 9 bases line up with TRBD1. The CDR3 length is 16 residues. V lost 6 bases to trimming and J lost 7 bases; unmatched junction nucleotides: 12. Germline CDR1 and CDR2: ENHRY and SYGVKD. The CDR3 reads CAIRPWTGAVRGELFF. In nucleotides, the CDR3 is TGTGCCATCAGGCCCTGGACAGGGGCCGTGCGCGGGGAGCTGTTTTTT.

The gene calls are TRBV5-1 and TRBJ2-1, with 8 bases that match TRBD2. The V segment lost 7 bases and the J segment 5 bases; nucleotides outside the gene matches: 8. The CDR3 has 14 residues. Per germline, CDR1 SGHRS and CDR2 YFSETQ. CDR3 region: CASEAGGGNNEQFF. CDR3 nucleotide sequence: TGCGCCAGCGAGGCCGGGGGGGGGAACAATGAGCAGTTCTTC.

The sample holds a few counts of this clone. The CDR3 here is CASSKDRGIYGYTF. The DNA for the CDR3 is TGTGCCAGCAGTAAGGACAGGGGCATCTATGGCTACACCTTC. This chain links TRBV2 with TRBJ1-2; 9 bases agree with TRBD1. The CDR3 has 14 residues. Germline assignment: CDR1 SNHLY and CDR2 FYNNEI. V lost 5 bases to trimming and J lost 4 bases; unmatched junction nucleotides: 5.

This clone has only one observation. This chain connects TRBV18 to TRBJ1-3, with 8 bases aligning to TRBD1. The CDR3 has 16 residues. Trimming cost V 4 bases and J 1 base; bases outside gene matches: 6. CDR1 and CDR2 from the germline V gene are KGHSH and LQKENI. The CDR3 loop reads CASSLQGAFSGNTIYF. Written as DNA, the CDR3 is TGTGCCAGCTCACTGCAGGGGGCCTTTTCTGGAAACACCATATATTTT.